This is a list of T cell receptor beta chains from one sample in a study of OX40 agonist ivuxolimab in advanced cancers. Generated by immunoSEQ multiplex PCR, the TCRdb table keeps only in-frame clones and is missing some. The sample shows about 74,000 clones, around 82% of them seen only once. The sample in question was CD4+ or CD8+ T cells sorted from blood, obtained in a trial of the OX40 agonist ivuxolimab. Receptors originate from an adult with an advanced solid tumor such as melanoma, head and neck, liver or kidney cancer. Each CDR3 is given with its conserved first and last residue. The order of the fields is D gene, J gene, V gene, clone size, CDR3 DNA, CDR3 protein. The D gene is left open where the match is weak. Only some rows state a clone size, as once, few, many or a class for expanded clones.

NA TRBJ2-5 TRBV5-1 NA TGCGCCAGCAGCGCCCAGACTAACCAAGAGACCCAGTACTTC CASSAQTNQETQYF
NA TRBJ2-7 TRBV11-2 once TGTGCCAGCAGCTTAGCGGACTACGAGCAGTACTTC CASSLADYEQYF
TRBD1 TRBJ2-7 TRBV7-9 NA TGTGCCAGCACCCCGACAGGGGGGAAGTACGAGCAGTACTTC CASTPTGGKYEQYF
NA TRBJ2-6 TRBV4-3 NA TGCGCCAGCAGCCAAGTTGTTGGGGCCAACGTCCTGACTTTC CASSQVVGANVLTF
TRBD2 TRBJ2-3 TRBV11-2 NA TGTGCCAGCACCCCACTAGCGGTAAACACAGATACGCAGTATTTT CASTPLAVNTDTQYF
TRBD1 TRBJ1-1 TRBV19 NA TGTGCCAGTAGTCTCCGACAGGGAAGCGGGACTGAAGCTTTCTTT CASSLRQGSGTEAFF
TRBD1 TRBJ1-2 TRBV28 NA TGTGCCAGCAGTCTGGGACAGTTAAACTATGGCTACACCTTC CASSLGQLNYGYTF
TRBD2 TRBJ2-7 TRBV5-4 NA TGTGCCAGCAGCTTGTTTAGCGGGGGGGCTTACGAGCAGTACTTC CASSLFSGGAYEQYF
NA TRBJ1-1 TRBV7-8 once TGTGCCAGCAGCTCGATTCGGACGGCAGTCAGAGGCACTGAAGCTTTCTTT CASSSIRTAVRGTEAFF
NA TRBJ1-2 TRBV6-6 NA TGTGCCAGCAGTTACCTGGGAGAGAATGGCTACACCTTC CASSYLGENGYTF
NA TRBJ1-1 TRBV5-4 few TGTGCCAGCAGCCCCAGGCGAGTGATGAACACTGAAGCTTTCTTT CASSPRRVMNTEAFF
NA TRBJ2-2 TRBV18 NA TGTGCCAGCTCACCACCGCGGAGGGGAGAGGTTAAGGCCGGGGAGCTGTTTTTT CASSPPRRGEVKAGELFF
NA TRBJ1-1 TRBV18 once TGTGCCAGCTCACCCGGGGCCAGGGTGAACACTGAAGCTTTCTTT CASSPGARVNTEAFF
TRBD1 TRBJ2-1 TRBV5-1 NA TGCGCCAGCAGCTTCAAACAGGGGAGAGGCAATGAGCAGTTCTTC CASSFKQGRGNEQFF
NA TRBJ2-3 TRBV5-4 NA TGTGCCAGCAGCTTGACAGGGTCAGATACGCAGTATTTT CASSLTGSDTQYF